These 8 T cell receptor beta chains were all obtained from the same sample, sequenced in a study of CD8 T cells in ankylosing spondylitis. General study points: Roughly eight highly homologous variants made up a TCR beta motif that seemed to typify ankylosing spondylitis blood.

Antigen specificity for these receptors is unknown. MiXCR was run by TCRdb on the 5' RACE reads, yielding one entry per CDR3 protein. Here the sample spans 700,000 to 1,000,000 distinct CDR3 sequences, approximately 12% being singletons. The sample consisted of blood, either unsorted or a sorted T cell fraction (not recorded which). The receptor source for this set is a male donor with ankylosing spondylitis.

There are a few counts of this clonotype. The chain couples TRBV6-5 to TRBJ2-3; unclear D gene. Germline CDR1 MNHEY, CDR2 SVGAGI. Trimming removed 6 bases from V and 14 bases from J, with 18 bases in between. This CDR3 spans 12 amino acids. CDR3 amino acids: CASSPRLRVLYF. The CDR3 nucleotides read TGTGCCAGCAGCCCTAGGTTGAGAGTCTTGTATTTT.

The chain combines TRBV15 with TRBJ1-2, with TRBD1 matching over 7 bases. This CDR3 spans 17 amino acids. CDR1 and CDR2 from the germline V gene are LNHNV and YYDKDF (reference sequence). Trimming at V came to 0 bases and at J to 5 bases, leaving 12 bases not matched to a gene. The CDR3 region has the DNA TGTGCCACCAGCAGAGATTCCTCCGGACAGGACTTGTATGGCTACACCTTC. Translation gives CATSRDSSGQDLYGYTF.

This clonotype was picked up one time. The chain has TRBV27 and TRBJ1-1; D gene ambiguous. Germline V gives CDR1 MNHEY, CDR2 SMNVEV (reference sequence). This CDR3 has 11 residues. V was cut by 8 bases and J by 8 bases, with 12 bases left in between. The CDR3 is CASVTRLEAFF. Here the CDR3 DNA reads TGTGCCAGCGTAACTAGGCTGGAAGCTTTCTTT.

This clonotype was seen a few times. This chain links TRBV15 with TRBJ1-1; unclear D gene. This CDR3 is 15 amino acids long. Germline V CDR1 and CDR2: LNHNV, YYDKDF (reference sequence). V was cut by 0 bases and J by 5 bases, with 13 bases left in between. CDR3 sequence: CATSRDRMRPTEAFF. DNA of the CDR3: TGTGCCACCAGCAGAGATAGGATGCGTCCGACTGAAGCTTTCTTT.

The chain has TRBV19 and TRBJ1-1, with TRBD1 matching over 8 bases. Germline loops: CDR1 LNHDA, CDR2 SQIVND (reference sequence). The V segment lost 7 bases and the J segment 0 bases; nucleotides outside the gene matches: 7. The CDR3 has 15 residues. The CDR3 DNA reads TGTGCCAGTATTCTACGGACAGGGATGAACACTGAAGCTTTCTTT. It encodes CASILRTGMNTEAFF.

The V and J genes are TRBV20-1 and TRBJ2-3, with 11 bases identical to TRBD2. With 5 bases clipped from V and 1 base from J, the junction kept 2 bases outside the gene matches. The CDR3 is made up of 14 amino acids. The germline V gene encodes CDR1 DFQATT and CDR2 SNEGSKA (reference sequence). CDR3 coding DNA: TGCAGTGCTGTAGCGGGAGGGGGCACAGATACGCAGTATTTT. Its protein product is CSAVAGGGTDTQYF.

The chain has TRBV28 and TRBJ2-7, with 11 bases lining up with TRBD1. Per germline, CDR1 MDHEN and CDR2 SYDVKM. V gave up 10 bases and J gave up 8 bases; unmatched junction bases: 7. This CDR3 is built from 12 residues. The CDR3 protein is CATGRDRGKQYF. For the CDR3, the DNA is TGTGCCACCGGTAGGGACAGGGGGAAGCAGTACTTC.

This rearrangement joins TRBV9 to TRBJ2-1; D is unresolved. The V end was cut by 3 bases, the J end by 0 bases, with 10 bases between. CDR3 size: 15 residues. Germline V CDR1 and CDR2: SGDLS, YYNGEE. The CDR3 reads CASSDGSSSYNEQFF. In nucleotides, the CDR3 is TGTGCCAGCAGCGACGGGTCGAGCTCCTACAATGAGCAGTTCTTC. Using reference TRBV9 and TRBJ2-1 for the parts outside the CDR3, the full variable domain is DSGVTQTPKHLITATGQRVTLRCSPRSGDLSVYWYQQSLDQGLQFLIQYYNGEERAKGNILERFSAQQFPDLHSELNLSSLELGDSALYFCASSDGSSSYNEQFFGPGTRLTVL.